The rows below give T cell receptor beta chains drawn from one sample of a study of cytomegalovirus exposure and HLA in healthy donors. Profiling relied on immunoSEQ multiplex PCR, and the TCRdb table lists in-frame clones only, not all of them. The table lists approximately 180,000 clones, around four fifths of them singletons, with about 4.9% in the top ten. The sequencing sample was made of PBMCs. The receptors shown here come from a girl under 18 in good health and CMV-seropositive. The CDR3 runs from the conserved cysteine through the conserved F or W. D genes are given only for firm matches. The size field is filled for only some rows; it gives once, few, many or a size class.

v_gene,d_gene,j_gene,abundance,CDR3aa,CDR3nt
TRBV7-8,TRBD1,TRBJ1-5,.,CASSLAPGQGVLYSNQPQHF,TGTGCCAGCAGCTTAGCCCCAGGACAGGGGGTTTTATATAGCAATCAGCCCCAGCATTTT
TRBV5-1,.,TRBJ1-2,.,CASSLAKGDGYTF,TGCGCCAGCAGCTTGGCCAAGGGAGATGGCTACACCTTC
TRBV9,TRBD1,TRBJ2-7,.,CASSVGGTGGDEQYF,TGTGCCAGCAGCGTAGGAGGGACAGGGGGCGACGAGCAGTACTTC
TRBV6-1,.,TRBJ2-2,.,CASSGDRIANTGELFF,TGTGCCAGCAGTGGAGACAGAATAGCGAACACCGGGGAGCTGTTTTTT
TRBV10-3,TRBD1,TRBJ2-5,.,CAISESTGGETQYF,TGTGCCATCAGTGAGTCGACAGGGGGGGAGACCCAGTACTTC
TRBV7-8,.,TRBJ1-2,.,CASSLAADDYGYTF,TGTGCCAGCAGCTTAGCGGCCGATGACTATGGCTACACCTTC
TRBV25-1,.,TRBJ1-5,.,CASSELRKHQGQPQHF,TGTGCCAGCAGTGAACTAAGGAAACACCAGGGTCAGCCCCAGCATTTT
TRBV9,.,TRBJ2-1,.,CASSVRGGGEQFF,TGTGCCAGCAGCGTAAGGGGCGGGGGCGAGCAGTTCTTC
TRBV6-5,.,TRBJ1-1,.,CASNSLIMNTEAFF,TGTGCCAGCAACTCTCTTATCATGAACACTGAAGCTTTCTTT
TRBV7-9,.,TRBJ1-5,once,CASSFGRAGQPQHF,TGTGCCAGCAGCTTCGGCAGGGCTGGACAGCCCCAGCATTTT
TRBV6-1,.,TRBJ2-7,.,CASTLGGGGANEQYF,TGTGCCAGCACCTTAGGAGGAGGGGGCGCGAACGAGCAGTACTTC
TRBV11-2,.,TRBJ2-7,.,CASSPGDTTEGTYEQYF,TGTGCCAGCAGCCCTGGGGACACTACCGAGGGTACCTACGAGCAGTACTTC
TRBV28,TRBD2,TRBJ2-3,.,CASSLRGGPDTQYF,TGTGCCAGCAGTTTGCGGGGGGGCCCAGATACGCAGTATTTT
TRBV6-4,TRBD2,TRBJ2-3,.,CASSAGSGGYTDTQYF,TGTGCCAGCAGTGCTGGTAGCGGGGGGTACACAGATACGCAGTATTTT
TRBV11-2,TRBD1,TRBJ2-1,.,CASSLGQGTGGNEQFF,TGTGCCAGCAGCTTAGGTCAGGGGACAGGTGGAAATGAGCAGTTCTTC
TRBV28,TRBD1,TRBJ1-1,.,CASSLGSPGGTEAFF,TGTGCCAGCAGTTTAGGGTCGCCAGGGGGCACTGAAGCTTTCTTT
TRBV6-5,TRBD1,TRBJ2-1,once,CASSLGQVAVNEQFF,TGTGCCAGCAGTCTGGGACAGGTAGCGGTGAATGAGCAGTTCTTC
TRBV9,.,TRBJ2-7,.,CASSVAGIPSYEQYF,TGTGCCAGCAGCGTAGCGGGGATCCCGTCCTACGAGCAGTACTTC
TRBV7-3,.,TRBJ1-1,.,CASSLQMNTEAFF,TGTGCCAGCAGCTTACAGATGAACACTGAAGCTTTCTTT